The 5 T cell receptor beta chains reported below all come from one sample, sequenced in a study of T cells in narcolepsy. Sequencing used immunoSEQ multiplex PCR; TCRdb keeps in-frame clones, though not all of them. The sample carries 20,000 to 25,000 clones, around 83% recorded once. Specimen: CD45RA- memory CD4+ T cells from PBMCs. These receptors were obtained from a human donor with narcolepsy.

This chain uses TRBV7-2 with TRBJ2-1, with D possibly being TRBD2 (5 bases). Germline CDR1 and CDR2: SGHTA and FQGNSA. CDR3 size: 13 residues. V dropped 3 bases and J dropped 5 bases, with 8 bases sitting between them. CDR3 loop: CASSLDSNNEQFF. The CDR3 DNA sequence: TGTGCCAGCAGCTTGGACTCGAACAATGAGCAGTTCTTC.

The gene calls are TRBV19 and TRBJ1-6, with 8 bases matching TRBD1. V lost 9 bases and J lost 5; bases outside the gene matches: 6. CDR1 LNHDA and CDR2 SQIVND come from the germline V gene (reference sequence). The CDR3 extends over 14 amino acids. CDR3: CASGQGGDNSPLHF. The CDR3 region has the DNA TGTGCCAGCGGACAGGGCGGAGATAATTCACCCCTCCACTTT.

The chain has TRBV5-4 and TRBJ1-1; no clear D gene. The V and J ends lost 0 bases and 3 bases respectively, with 9 bases between them. The CDR3 is made up of 14 amino acids. The germline CDR1 and CDR2 sequences are SGHNT and YYREEE (reference sequence). CDR3: CASSLAQKDTEAFF. The DNA for the CDR3 is TGTGCCAGCAGCTTGGCACAGAAGGACACTGAAGCTTTCTTT.

The genes are TRBV2 and TRBJ2-7, with TRBD2 as a possible D gene (5 bases). Trimming stripped 4 bases from V and 6 bases from J, with 10 bases between. CDR3 length equals 12 residues. Germline CDR1 SNHLY, CDR2 FYNNEI. The CDR3: CASSAVGGEQYF. DNA for the CDR3: TGTGCCAGCAGTGCAGTCGGAGGCGAGCAGTACTTC. Looking up the rest from reference TRBV2 and TRBJ2-7 gives the full variable domain: EPEVTQTPSHQVTQMGQEVILRCVPISNHLYFYWYRQILGQKVEFLVSFYNNEISEKSEIFDDQFSVERPDGSNFTLKIRSTKLEDSAMYFCASSAVGGEQYFGPGTRLTVT.

The J gene is TRBJ2-7, the V gene TRBV15; TRBD1 aligns across 11 bases. Germline lookup yields CDR1 LNHNV and CDR2 YYDKDF (reference sequence). There are 15 residues in the CDR3. V dropped 4 bases and J dropped 2; count of bases not matched to a gene: 4. The chain's CDR3 is CATSIPGQGAYEQYF. The DNA of the CDR3 is TGTGCCACCAGCATACCGGGACAGGGGGCCTACGAGCAGTACTTC.